This entry lists 8 T cell receptor beta chains sequenced from one sample in a study of T cells in Graves' hyperthyroidism and ophthalmopathy (dated by TCRdb to between 2018 and 2021). Library creation used multiplex PCR. Reads for this sample came from an Illumina HiSeq 2000. TCR beta CDR3 regions were amplified from RNA transcripts. The TCR CDR3 was subjected to a first round of RT-PCR using the HTBI primer set and the Qiagen OneStep RT-PCR kit. TCRdb redid the processing of the public reads, applying fastp at Q25 and MiXCR, and retained in-frame beta chains. Records with the same CDR3 protein are collapsed into one entry carrying the most frequent genes and DNA. The sample table holds roughly 750,000 distinct CDR3 sequences, of which over 15% were seen once. The ten largest clones take up under 9.5% of the sample. The sequenced sample was blood. The receptor source for this set is a man between 18 and 35 years old with Graves' hyperthyroidism.

This clonotype was seen at least ten times. This chain joins TRBV2 and TRBJ2-7; weak D call: TRBD1 (6 bases). This CDR3 is built from 14 residues. The V end was cut by 0 bases, the J end by 6 bases, with 12 bases between. CDR1 SNHLY and CDR2 FYNNEI come from the germline V gene. CDR3 in DNA: TGTGCCAGCAGTGAAGCACAGGGCGGTGGCGAGCAGTACTTC. It specifies CASSEAQGGGEQYF.

This clonotype was counted between two and nine times. This chain connects TRBV3-1 to TRBJ1-2; D call uncertain. The germline V gene has CDR1 LGHDT and CDR2 YNNKEL (reference sequence). The CDR3 has 16 residues. V was cut by 4 bases and J by 4 bases, with 19 bases left in between. CDR3: CASSLHSNTGTYGYTF. CDR3 in DNA: TGTGCCAGCAGCCTCCACTCAAACACGGGAACCTATGGCTACACCTTC.

The sample holds many counts of this clonotype. The V and J genes are TRBV5-6 and TRBJ2-5; D is uncertain. There are 14 residues in the CDR3. Per germline, CDR1 SGHDT and CDR2 YYEEEE. V lost 1 base, J lost 3 bases, and 10 bases lay in between. In DNA, the CDR3 is TGTGCCAGCAGCTTGTTGTTAGCAAAAGAGACCCAGTACTTC. This translates into CASSLLLAKETQYF.

The chain employs TRBV20-1 and TRBJ2-3; tentatively, D is TRBD1 or TRBD2 (5 bases each). V was cut by 1 base and J by 2 bases, with 10 bases left in between. The CDR3 extends over 14 amino acids. Looked up from germline, CDR1 is DFQATT and CDR2 is SNEGSKA (reference sequence). The CDR3 nucleotides read TGCAGTGCTAGAGGGCCCGGGGCCACAGATACGCAGTATTTT. It yields the protein CSARGPGATDTQYF.

The sample holds a few counts of this clonotype. J is TRBJ2-7 and V is TRBV29-1; 7 bases agree with TRBD1. With V trimmed by 7 bases and J by 7 bases, 10 bases remained unmatched. Germline V lookup: CDR1 SQVTM, CDR2 ANQGSEA. CDR3 size: 12 residues. The CDR3 bases are TGCAGCGCTAGGACAGGATTCTGGGAGCAGTACTTC. Protein: CSARTGFWEQYF.

The gene calls are TRBV20-1 and TRBJ2-2; either TRBD1 or TRBD2 may supply D (5 bases each). The CDR3 runs 17 residues. Per the germline V gene, CDR1 is DFQATT and CDR2 is SNEGSKA (reference sequence). V lost 0 bases and J lost 5, with 19 bases in between. CDR3 in DNA: TGCAGTGCTAGAGATAAGAGGGGATGGAATTCGACCGGGGAGCTGTTTTTT. It codes for CSARDKRGWNSTGELFF.

Only a few counts were recorded for this clonotype. The gene calls are TRBV28 and TRBJ2-3, with no clear D. The CDR3 spans 13 residues. Germline CDR1 reads MDHEN; CDR2 reads SYDVKM. V shed 2 bases and J shed 6 bases, with 9 bases lying between them. The CDR3 spells CASSLPMMDTQYF. CDR3 in DNA: TGTGCCAGCAGTTTACCCATGATGGATACGCAGTATTTT.

This clonotype showed up many times. The V and J genes are TRBV6-6 and TRBJ2-6; D ambiguous. Germline assignment: CDR1 MNHNY and CDR2 SVGAGI (reference sequence). Trimming took 0 bases from V and 0 from J, leaving 3 bases between them. The CDR3 is 15 amino acids. DNA for the CDR3: TGTGCCAGCAGTTACTCTGGCTCTGGGGCCAACGTCCTGACTTTC. Translation gives CASSYSGSGANVLTF.